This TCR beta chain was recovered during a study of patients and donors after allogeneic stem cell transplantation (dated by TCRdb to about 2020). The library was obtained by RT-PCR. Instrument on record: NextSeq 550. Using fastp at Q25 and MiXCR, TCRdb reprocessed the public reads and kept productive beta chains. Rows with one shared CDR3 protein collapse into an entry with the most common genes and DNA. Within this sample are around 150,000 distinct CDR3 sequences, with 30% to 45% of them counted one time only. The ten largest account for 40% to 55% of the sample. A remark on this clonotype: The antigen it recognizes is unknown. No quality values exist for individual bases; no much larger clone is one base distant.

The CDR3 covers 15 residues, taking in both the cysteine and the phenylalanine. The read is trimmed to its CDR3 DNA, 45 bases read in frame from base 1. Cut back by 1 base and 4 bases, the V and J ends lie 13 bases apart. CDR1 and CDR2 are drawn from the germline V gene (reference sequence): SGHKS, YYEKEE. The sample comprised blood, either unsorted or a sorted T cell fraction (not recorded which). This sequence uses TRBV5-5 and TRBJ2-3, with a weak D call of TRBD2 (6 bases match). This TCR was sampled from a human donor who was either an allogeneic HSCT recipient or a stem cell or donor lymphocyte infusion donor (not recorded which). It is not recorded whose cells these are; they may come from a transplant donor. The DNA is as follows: TGTGCCAGCAGCTTGCTCGGGGGAAGTGCAGATACGCAGTATTTT. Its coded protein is CASSLLGGSADTQYF.